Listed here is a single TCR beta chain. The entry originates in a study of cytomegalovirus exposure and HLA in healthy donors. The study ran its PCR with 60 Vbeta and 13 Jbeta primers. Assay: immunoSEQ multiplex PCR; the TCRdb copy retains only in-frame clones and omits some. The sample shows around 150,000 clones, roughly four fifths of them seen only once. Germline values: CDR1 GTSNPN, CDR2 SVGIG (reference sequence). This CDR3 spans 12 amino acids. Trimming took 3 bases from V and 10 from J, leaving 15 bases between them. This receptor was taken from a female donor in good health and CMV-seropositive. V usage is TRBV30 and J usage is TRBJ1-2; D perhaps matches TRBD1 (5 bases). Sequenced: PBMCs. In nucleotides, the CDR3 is TGTGCCTGGAGGCCCCTTAAGACAGCCTACACCTTC. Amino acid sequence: CAWRPLKTAYTF. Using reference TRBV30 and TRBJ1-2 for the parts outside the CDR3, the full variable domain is SQTIHQWPATLVQPVGSPLSLECTVEGTSNPNLYWYRQAAGRGLQLLFYSVGIGQISSEVPQNLSASRPQDRQFILSSKKLLLSDSGFYLCAWRPLKTAYTFGSGTRLTVV.